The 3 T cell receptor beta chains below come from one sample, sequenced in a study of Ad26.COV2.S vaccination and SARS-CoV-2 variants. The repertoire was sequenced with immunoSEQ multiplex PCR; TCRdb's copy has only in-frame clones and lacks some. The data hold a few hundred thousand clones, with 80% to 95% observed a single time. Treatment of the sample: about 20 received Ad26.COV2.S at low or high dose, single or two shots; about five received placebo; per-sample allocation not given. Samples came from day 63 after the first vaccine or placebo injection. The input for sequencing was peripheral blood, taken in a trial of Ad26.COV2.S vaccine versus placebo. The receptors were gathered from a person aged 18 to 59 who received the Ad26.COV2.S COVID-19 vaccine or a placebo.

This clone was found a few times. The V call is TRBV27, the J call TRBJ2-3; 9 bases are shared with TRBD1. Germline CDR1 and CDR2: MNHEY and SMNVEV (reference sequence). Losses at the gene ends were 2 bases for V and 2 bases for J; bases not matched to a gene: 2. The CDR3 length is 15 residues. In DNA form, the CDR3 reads TGTGCCAGCAGTTTAGGGACAGGGCTCACAGATACGCAGTATTTT. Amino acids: CASSLGTGLTDTQYF.

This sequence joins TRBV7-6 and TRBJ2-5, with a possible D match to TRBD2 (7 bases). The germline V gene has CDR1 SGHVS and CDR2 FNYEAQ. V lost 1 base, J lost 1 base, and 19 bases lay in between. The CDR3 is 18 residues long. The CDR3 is CASSLVPLTGGPQETQYF. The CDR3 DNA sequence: TGTGCCAGCAGCTTAGTCCCCCTCACGGGGGGCCCCCAAGAGACCCAGTACTTC.

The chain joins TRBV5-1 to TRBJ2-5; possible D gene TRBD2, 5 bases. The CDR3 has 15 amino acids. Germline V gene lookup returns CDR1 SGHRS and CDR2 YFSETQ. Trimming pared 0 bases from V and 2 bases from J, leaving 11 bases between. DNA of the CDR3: TGCGCCAGCAGCTTGGGAGCGGTAACACAAGAGACCCAGTACTTC. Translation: CASSLGAVTQETQYF.